The 19 T cell receptor beta chains in this list originate from one sample, sequenced in a study of T cells after somatic rescue of genetic block. TCRdb's copy holds only in-frame clones and misses some; the assay was immunoSEQ multiplex PCR. Here the sample spans some 15,000 clones, about two thirds being singletons. What was sequenced was peripheral blood mononuclear cells (PBMCs). These receptors originate from a boy aged 5 to 17.

The gene calls are TRBV18 and TRBJ2-2; D remains ambiguous. CDR3 length equals 14 residues. Germline lookup yields CDR1 KGHSH and CDR2 LQKENI. With 3 bases removed from V and 6 bases from J, the gap between germline ends came to 11 bases. CDR3 residues: CASSPTNEAGELFF. CDR3 bases: TGTGCCAGCTCACCCACGAACGAAGCCGGGGAGCTGTTTTTT.

The CDR3 DNA reads as TGTGCCAGCAGCGCTAGGCCCGACATGGACAGCACGAACACTGAAGCTTTCTTT. It yields the protein CASSARPDMDSTNTEAFF. This chain uses TRBV7-6 with TRBJ1-1; a possible D gene is TRBD1 (6 bases). The CDR3 length is 18 residues. Germline lookup yields CDR1 SGHVS and CDR2 FNYEAQ. Trimming shortened V by 5 bases and J by 1 base, and 23 bases separated the two germline ends. Combining the CDR3 with reference TRBV7-6 and TRBJ1-1 gives the whole variable domain GAGVSQSPRYKVTKRGQDVALRCDPISGHVSLYWYRQALGQGPEFLTYFNYEAQQDKSGLPNDRFSAERPEGSISTLTIQRTEQRDSAMYRCASSARPDMDSTNTEAFFGQGTRLTVV.

This clone was seen a few times. V is TRBV28 and J is TRBJ2-7, with TRBD1 matching 8 bases. Losses at the gene ends were 5 bases for V and 12 bases for J; bases not matched to a gene: 24. The CDR3 totals 17 residues. Germline CDR1 is MDHEN and CDR2 is SYDVKM. The CDR3 DNA follows: TGTGCCAGCAGTCCTCTAACCCTCCGGGACAGGCTACCCGGGGGGTACTTC. Encoded protein: CASSPLTLRDRLPGGYF.

Regarding this clone: At one end the junction does not follow the germline gene, possibly because of a read error. Other DNA sequences of this sample code for an identical CDR3. The CDR3 nucleotides are TGCGCCAGCAGCCAAGATGACAGGCTCCTCTCTGGGGCCAACGTCCTGACTTTT. Translating it yields CASSQDDRLLSGANVLTF. J is TRBJ2-6 and V is TRBV4-1; TRBD1 might be the D (6 bases). The CDR3 has 18 amino acids. CDR1 and CDR2 (germline): MGHRA, YSYEKL.

The chain has TRBV9 and TRBJ2-3, with 7 positions matching TRBD2. Trimming at V came to 4 bases and at J to 1 base, leaving 9 bases not matched to a gene. CDR3 length: 16 residues. Germline V lookup: CDR1 SGDLS, CDR2 YYNGEE. The CDR3 reads CASSPLGGTGTDTQYF. In nucleotides, the CDR3 is TGTGCCAGCAGCCCCCTCGGGGGGACTGGCACAGATACGCAGTATTTT.

V usage is TRBV27 and J usage is TRBJ2-5; TRBD1 matches at 7 bases. Trimming at V came to 0 bases and at J to 3 bases, leaving 10 bases not matched to a gene. This CDR3 has 17 amino acids. Germline CDR1 reads MNHEY; CDR2 reads SMNVEV (reference sequence). Here the CDR3 DNA reads TGTGCCAGCAGTTTATCCCAATTCCCAGGGGGAAAAGAGACCCAGTACTTC. It codes for CASSLSQFPGGKETQYF.

This chain joins TRBV9 and TRBJ2-1, with D possibly called TRBD1 or TRBD2 (5 bases each). Per germline, CDR1 SGDLS and CDR2 YYNGEE. The CDR3 spans 13 residues. V dropped 0 bases and J dropped 14 bases, with 15 bases sitting between them. CDR3 sequence: CASSVEGWDPEFF. The CDR3 DNA reads TGTGCCAGCAGCGTAGAGGGGTGGGACCCGGAGTTCTTC.

The V gene is TRBV18, the J gene TRBJ1-6, with D possibly TRBD1 on 5 matching bases. Germline loops: CDR1 KGHSH, CDR2 LQKENI. There are 13 residues in the CDR3. Deletions cut 8 bases from V and 7 bases from J, with 12 bases between. Here the CDR3 DNA reads TGTGCCAGCCAGCCGGGACGAAATTCACCCCTCCACTTT. Protein: CASQPGRNSPLHF.

V usage is TRBV6-6 and J usage is TRBJ1-4; D is undetermined. The CDR3 length is 13 residues. Trimming removed 4 bases at V and 5 bases at J, with 8 bases between. The germline CDR1 and CDR2 sequences are MNHNY and SVGAGI (reference sequence). The CDR3 is CASSFGLNEKLFF. The DNA for the CDR3 is TGTGCCAGCAGTTTTGGACTCAATGAAAAACTGTTTTTT.

The CDR3, as DNA: TGTGCCAGCAGTCCGACAGGGAATGGCTACACCTTC. The encoded protein is CASSPTGNGYTF. The genes are TRBV6-5 and TRBJ1-2; TRBD1 matches 7 bases. This CDR3 has 12 residues. CDR1 is MNHEY and CDR2 is SVGAGI in the germline V gene. V lost 5 bases to trimming and J lost 6 bases; unmatched junction nucleotides: 3.

The genes are TRBV30 and TRBJ2-7, with D hard to call. Trimming took 2 bases from V and 7 from J, leaving 15 bases between them. Germline CDR1 GTSNPN, CDR2 SVGIG (reference sequence). This CDR3 spans 13 amino acids. The CDR3 spells CAWSPGQASEQYF. In nucleotides, the CDR3 is TGTGCCTGGAGTCCCGGGCAGGCCTCGGAGCAGTACTTC. Drawing the rest from reference TRBV30 and TRBJ2-7, the complete variable domain is SQTIHQWPATLVQPVGSPLSLECTVEGTSNPNLYWYRQAAGRGLQLLFYSVGIGQISSEVPQNLSASRPQDRQFILSSKKLLLSDSGFYLCAWSPGQASEQYFGPGTRLTVT.

The V gene is TRBV7-9, the J gene TRBJ2-3, with D possibly TRBD2 on 6 matching bases. Germline assignment: CDR1 SEHNR and CDR2 FQNEAQ (reference sequence). Trimming removed 0 bases at V and 3 bases at J, with 13 bases between. The CDR3 is made up of 16 amino acids. The CDR3 here is CASSLAVSGGTDTQYF. In DNA form, the CDR3 reads TGTGCCAGCAGCTTAGCGGTATCCGGGGGTACAGATACGCAGTATTTT.

The J gene is TRBJ1-5, the V gene TRBV5-6; weak D call: TRBD1 (5 bases). The CDR3 runs 16 residues. Germline V gene lookup returns CDR1 SGHDT and CDR2 YYEEEE. Trimming stripped 4 bases from V and 6 bases from J, with 20 bases between. Here the CDR3 reads CASSAVGQGNRQPQHF. CDR3 in DNA: TGTGCCAGCAGCGCGGTGGGTCAGGGAAACCGTCAGCCCCAGCATTTT.

This clone has more than one count but fewer than ten. CDR3 sequence reads: CASSVVGGEGTEAFF. The CDR3 nucleotides read TGTGCCAGCAGTGTCGTGGGGGGCGAGGGCACTGAAGCTTTCTTT. This chain joins TRBV2 and TRBJ1-1, with a tentative D call TRBD1 (6 bases). Germline V gives CDR1 SNHLY, CDR2 FYNNEI. This CDR3 contains 15 residues. The germline V and J ends were trimmed by 4 bases and 4 bases, with 16 bases remaining between them.

The chain has TRBV27 and TRBJ2-3, with D possibly TRBD2 on 7 matching bases. The V and J ends lost 5 bases and 4 bases respectively, with 13 bases between them. CDR3 length equals 14 residues. The germline CDR1 and CDR2 sequences are MNHEY and SMNVEV (reference sequence). The chain's CDR3 is CASSEGGPPDTQYF. The CDR3 coding sequence is TGTGCCAGCAGTGAGGGGGGGCCCCCAGATACGCAGTATTTT.

The V gene is TRBV7-2, the J gene TRBJ2-7; D is ambiguous. This CDR3 is 14 amino acids long. Germline CDR1 is SGHTA and CDR2 is FQGNSA. V was trimmed by 3 bases and J by 3 bases, leaving 12 bases between them. DNA for the CDR3: TGTGCCAGCAGCTTTAGCAGGACGAACTACGAGCAGTACTTC. Protein product: CASSFSRTNYEQYF. Based on the CDR3 plus reference TRBV7-2 and TRBJ2-7, the full variable domain is GAGVSQSPSNKVTEKGKDVELRCDPISGHTALYWYRQSLGQGLEFLIYFQGNSAPDKSGLPSDRFSAERTGGSVSTLTIQRTQQEDSAVYLCASSFSRTNYEQYFGPGTRLTVT.

The rearrangement uses TRBV25-1 and TRBJ1-4; TRBD1 is a possible D gene (5 bases). CDR1 is MGHDK and CDR2 is SYGVNS in the germline V gene. CDR3 length: 15 residues. Trimming took 5 bases from V and 3 from J, leaving 13 bases between them. Written as DNA, the CDR3 is TGTGCCAGCAGTCTTCCAGGGCGGGCTAATGAAAAACTGTTTTTT. This codes for CASSLPGRANEKLFF.

This rearrangement joins TRBV5-1 to TRBJ2-7; 7 nucleotides align to TRBD1. The CDR3 is 18 amino acids. V gave up 2 bases and J gave up 2 bases; unmatched junction bases: 16. CDR1 is SGHRS, CDR2 YFSETQ, per germline. Here the CDR3 reads CASSFDSIDRVRPYEQYF. In DNA, the CDR3 is TGCGCCAGCAGCTTCGACTCCATAGACAGGGTGAGACCCTACGAGCAGTACTTC.

The chain links TRBV6-6 to TRBJ1-5; D remains unclear. The V gene's germline CDR1 is MNHNY and CDR2 SVGAGI (reference sequence). This CDR3 is 15 amino acids long. The V gene lost 1 base and the J gene lost 1 base, with 8 bases spanning the gap. CDR3 residues: CASSYFGYSNQPQHF. CDR3 nucleotide sequence: TGTGCCAGCAGTTACTTCGGGTACAGCAATCAGCCCCAGCATTTT.